This T cell receptor (beta chain) emerged from a study of memory CD4+ T cells and cytomegalovirus serostatus. Study as a whole: Donors were healthy Belgian adults, 8 to 10 CMV seropositive and 24 seronegative. Overall study results and limits: A US-trained random forest predicted CMV serostatus with median AUC around 0.92.

Concerning this clone: Its cognate antigen is unknown.

V lost 0 bases, J lost 0 bases, and 1 base stayed unmatched. The CDR3 loop spans 15 amino acids. The germline V gene has CDR1 SGHNT and CDR2 YYREEE (reference sequence). Single viable CD3+CD4+CD8-CD45RO+ cells were sorted as the memory CD4+ T cells. How the authors handled the data: After removing out-of-frame reads, 2.3 million or so distinct TCRbeta sequences remained. Using immunoSEQ multiplex PCR, the repertoire was profiled, and TCRdb retains in-frame clones only, with some absent. V and J calls and clone size are as listed in that table; D and trimming were resolved from the DNA. The profile covers just under 60,000 clones, with around 80% appearing a single time and roughly 1% taken by the ten largest.

What was sequenced was memory CD4+ T cells from blood. V usage is TRBV5-4 and J usage is TRBJ2-7, with TRBD2 matching 9 bases. The sequence was collected from an adult in good health and CMV-seronegative. The CDR3 sequence is CASSLGSGSSYEQYF. The DNA of the CDR3 is TGTGCCAGCAGCTTGGGTAGCGGGAGCTCCTACGAGCAGTACTTC. Filled out from reference TRBV5-4 and TRBJ2-7, the complete variable domain reads ETGVTQSPTHLIKTRGQQVTLRCSSQSGHNTVSWYQQALGQGPQFIFQYYREEENGRGNFPPRFSGLQFPNYSSELNVNALELDDSALYLCASSLGSGSSYEQYFGPGTRLTVT.